The 24 T cell receptor beta chains presented below share a single source sample, sequenced in a study of blood T cell repertoires in COVID-19. TCRdb's copy holds only in-frame clones and misses some; the assay was immunoSEQ multiplex PCR. The repertoire includes some 120,000 clones, roughly 70% of them detected once, and around 0.9% sits in the top ten. Sample: peripheral blood. Source of these receptors: a human donor with acute or convalescent COVID-19. The donor label of this sample is uncertain.

The count of this clone is one. The chain combines TRBV9 with TRBJ1-4; 8 bases line up with TRBD1. The germline gives CDR1 SGDLS, CDR2 YYNGEE. The ends lost 0 bases at V and 7 bases at J; junction bases unmatched: 5. The CDR3 extends over 15 amino acids. CDR3 in DNA: TGTGCCAGCAGCGTAGGCCCAGGGGGCCCTGAAAAACTGTTTTTT. It yields the protein CASSVGPGGPEKLFF.

In this sample, this clone turned up a few times. The genes are TRBV4-1 and TRBJ2-1; 7 bases match TRBD2. In germline, CDR1 is MGHRA, CDR2 YSYEKL. V lost 6 bases, J lost 5 bases, and 4 bases stayed unmatched. This CDR3 has 13 residues. CDR3 bases: TGCGCCAGCAGTCGCGGGACTAACAATGAGCAGTTCTTC. This sequence encodes CASSRGTNNEQFF.

This chain uses TRBV28 with TRBJ1-2; D uncertain. V was cut by 3 bases and J by 2 bases, with 7 bases left in between. CDR1 is MDHEN and CDR2 is SYDVKM in the germline V gene. The CDR3 contains 13 residues. The CDR3 DNA reads as TGTGCCAGCAGTTTCGTCGGGAACTATGGCTACACCTTC. This encodes CASSFVGNYGYTF.

The chain recombines TRBV4-1 with TRBJ1-6, with TRBD1 matching 7 bases. V lost 0 bases to trimming and J lost 17 bases; unmatched junction nucleotides: 10. Germline V gene data show CDR1 as MGHRA and CDR2 as YSYEKL. The CDR3 consists of 14 residues. The CDR3 is CASSQDSRTGGFHF. As DNA, the CDR3 is TGCGCCAGCAGCCAAGATTCACGGACAGGCGGTTTCCACTTT.

This chain connects TRBV6-6 to TRBJ1-2, with 7 bases aligning to TRBD1. In germline, CDR1 is MNHNY, CDR2 SVGAGI (reference sequence). After removal of 6 bases from V and 4 bases from J, the junction contained 11 bases not matched to a gene. The CDR3 loop spans 15 amino acids. CDR3 sequence: CASRPLGQPGYGYTF. The CDR3 DNA is TGTGCCAGCAGGCCTTTGGGACAGCCAGGCTATGGCTACACCTTC.

CDR3 DNA sequence: TGTGCCAGCAGCTTAGGAGGGAATAATTCACCCCTCCACTTT. This gives the protein CASSLGGNNSPLHF. The chain links TRBV11-3 to TRBJ1-6, with D unclear. Trimming took off 1 base at V and 5 bases at J, with 6 bases between the two ends. Germline V gene sequence: CDR1 SGHNT, CDR2 YENEEA. The CDR3 has 14 amino acids.

This chain connects TRBV11-2 to TRBJ1-5; D possibly corresponds to TRBD1 (6 bases). The CDR3 has 15 amino acids. V lost 0 bases to trimming and J lost 9 bases, with 15 bases between them. The germline V gene has CDR1 SGHAT and CDR2 FQNNGV. CDR3 in DNA: TGTGCCAGCAGCTTAGAGGGGGGGCCGGGTTCGCCCCAGCATTTT. Protein: CASSLEGGPGSPQHF.

The CDR3 loop is CASSLELSGANVLTF. CDR3 DNA: TGTGCCAGCAGCTTAGAACTTTCTGGGGCCAACGTCCTGACTTTC. This chain joins TRBV11-2 and TRBJ2-6; D not certain. This CDR3 is built from 15 residues. Trimming cost V 0 bases and J 1 base, with 4 bases left between them. CDR1 is SGHAT and CDR2 is FQNNGV in the germline V gene.

The chain links TRBV5-1 to TRBJ1-1, with a weak D call TRBD1 (6 bases). Deletions cut 4 bases from V and 3 bases from J, with 13 bases between. The CDR3 is made up of 14 amino acids. CDR1 is SGHRS, CDR2 YFSETQ, per germline. CDR3 loop: CASSNRVGDTEAFF. DNA of the CDR3: TGCGCCAGCAGCAACAGGGTTGGTGACACTGAAGCTTTCTTT.

The rearrangement links TRBV7-9 to TRBJ1-3, with 7 nucleotides matching TRBD1. CDR3 length equals 17 residues. Germline V gene data show CDR1 as SEHNR and CDR2 as FQNEAQ (reference sequence). Unmatched junction bases numbered 10, after V lost 5 bases and J lost 0 bases. CDR3 nucleotides: TGTGCCAGCAGCCACTGGACAGGACTTCTCTCTGGAAACACCATATATTTT. Amino acid sequence: CASSHWTGLLSGNTIYF.

Concerning this clone itself: This sample also contains other DNA sequences that code for the same CDR3. In DNA, the CDR3 is TGTGCCAGCAGCCAACCAGGGGGCAGCGCTTTCTTT. As protein: CASSQPGGSAFF. V is TRBV3-1 (or the pseudogene TRBV3-2) and J is TRBJ1-1; TRBD1 agrees at 8 bases. The CDR3 has 12 amino acids. V shed 2 bases, J shed 11 bases, and the junction held 4 bases outside the gene matches. Per the germline V gene, CDR1 is LGHDT and CDR2 is YNNKEL (reference sequence).

The rearrangement uses TRBV3-1 (or the pseudogene TRBV3-2) and TRBJ2-4; D is perhaps TRBD1 (6 bases). The CDR3 runs to 18 residues. V lost 1 base and J 0 bases, leaving 16 bases between the germline ends. From germline, CDR1 is LGHDT and CDR2 YNNKEL (reference sequence). The CDR3 spells CASSQGDGTSLAKNIQYF. CDR3 bases: TGTGCCAGCAGCCAAGGCGACGGGACAAGTCTAGCCAAAAACATTCAGTACTTC.

This clone was counted a few times. This chain joins TRBV7-9 and TRBJ2-3, with a weak D call TRBD1 (6 bases). The germline V and J ends were trimmed by 6 bases and 6 bases, with 16 bases remaining between them. CDR1 and CDR2 (germline): SEHNR, FQNEAQ (reference sequence). The CDR3 totals 14 residues. CDR3 DNA sequence: TGTGCCAGCAGTCTGGGGGCGGTTTCCGATACGCAGTATTTT. Its translation: CASSLGAVSDTQYF.

This clone was seen a few times. The chain is built from TRBV19 and TRBJ1-3; tentatively, D is TRBD1 (6 bases). CDR1 and CDR2 (germline): LNHDA, SQIVND (reference sequence). Trimming stripped 8 bases from V and 3 bases from J, with 11 bases between. The CDR3 sequence is 13 residues long. CDR3 residues: CASGNRDGNTIYF. The CDR3 DNA follows: TGTGCCAGTGGGAACAGGGATGGAAACACCATATATTTT.

The V and J genes are TRBV2 and TRBJ1-2; tentatively, D is TRBD1 (5 bases). Deletions cut 4 bases from V and 0 bases from J, with 9 bases between. Germline V CDR1 and CDR2: SNHLY, FYNNEI. The CDR3 is 14 amino acids. The CDR3 DNA is TGTGCCAGCAGTGGCCAGACAGCTAACTATGGCTACACCTTC. This translates into CASSGQTANYGYTF.

The chain joins TRBV29-1 to TRBJ1-2; D is unclear. V was shortened by 3 bases and J by 6 bases, with 14 bases between the two germline ends. The CDR3 has 13 amino acids. Per germline, CDR1 SQVTM and CDR2 ANQGSEA. This CDR3 reads CSVEGLASDGYTF. CDR3 nucleotide sequence: TGCAGCGTTGAGGGCCTCGCCTCAGATGGCTACACCTTC.

As to this clone: Other DNA sequences in the same sample also yield this CDR3. The V call is TRBV12-3 or TRBV12-4, the J call TRBJ1-3; tentative D call: TRBD1 (5 bases). The CDR3 contains 13 residues. Trimming stripped 6 bases from V and 2 bases from J, with 8 bases between. CDR3 loop: CASRGAAGNTIYF. The CDR3 nucleotides read TGTGCCAGCAGAGGGGCAGCTGGAAACACCATATATTTT.

The rearrangement joins TRBV5-5 to TRBJ2-3, with D uncertain. Germline values: CDR1 SGHKS, CDR2 YYEKEE (reference sequence). V dropped 0 bases and J dropped 4 bases, with 9 bases sitting between them. This CDR3 region has 14 residues. DNA of the CDR3: TGTGCCAGCAGCTTGGAATTATCGGCAGATACGCAGTATTTT. Translating gives CASSLELSADTQYF.

The chain uses TRBV5-1 and TRBJ2-1; TRBD2 aligns across 10 bases. V trimming: 2 bases; J trimming: 4 bases; junction bases outside the gene matches: 6. The CDR3 is 16 residues long. CDR1 is SGHRS, CDR2 YFSETQ, per germline. This chain's CDR3 is CASSFSAGGTYNEQFF. The CDR3 nucleotides are TGCGCCAGCAGCTTCTCAGCGGGGGGGACTTACAATGAGCAGTTCTTC.

The chain links TRBV7-9 to TRBJ1-4, with 9 bases fitting TRBD1. The CDR3 sequence is 14 residues long. Germline lookup yields CDR1 SEHNR and CDR2 FQNEAQ (reference sequence). V shed 0 bases and J 7 bases; nucleotides not matched to a gene: 0. The CDR3 is CASSLADRGEKLFF. The DNA for the CDR3 is TGTGCCAGCAGCTTAGCGGACAGGGGTGAAAAACTGTTTTTT.

The chain employs TRBV5-8 and TRBJ1-4; D gene ambiguous. V was pared by 4 bases and J by 4 bases, with 23 bases between. Germline CDR1 and CDR2: SGHTS and YDEGEE. The length of the CDR3 is 18 residues. As DNA, the CDR3 is TGTGCCAGCAGCCCCCGCGAAACGAAAAGGAGCTTTAATGAAAAACTGTTTTTT. Translated, it gives CASSPRETKRSFNEKLFF.

The J gene is TRBJ1-1, the V gene TRBV18; 8 bases fit TRBD1. This CDR3 spans 15 amino acids. CDR1 KGHSH and CDR2 LQKENI come from the germline V gene. V lost 2 bases to trimming and J lost 0 bases; unmatched junction nucleotides: 2. The CDR3, as DNA: TGTGCCAGCTCACCAAGGACAGGGCTGAACACTGAAGCTTTCTTT. This translates into CASSPRTGLNTEAFF.

The gene calls are TRBV3-1 (or the pseudogene TRBV3-2) and TRBJ2-7, with a possible D match to TRBD2 (6 bases). The CDR3 covers 16 residues. The V and J ends lost 2 bases and 0 bases respectively, with 14 bases between them. Germline CDR1 reads LGHDT; CDR2 reads YNNKEL (reference sequence). The CDR3 protein is CASSQPIRGTSYEQYV. Here the CDR3 DNA reads TGTGCCAGCAGCCAACCGATCCGGGGGACCTCCTACGAGCAGTACGTC.

This chain links TRBV5-4 with TRBJ2-2; D gene ambiguous. CDR1 SGHNT and CDR2 YYREEE come from the germline V gene (reference sequence). The germline V and J ends were trimmed by 4 bases and 4 bases, with 8 bases remaining between them. This CDR3 has 13 residues. CDR3 coding DNA: TGTGCCAGCAGCGGCACAGTCACCGGGGAGCTGTTTTTT. Translation: CASSGTVTGELFF.